Listed below are T cell receptor beta chains from one sample, sequenced in a study of technical replicates of blood from a handful of donors. This table comes from immunoSEQ multiplex PCR, and its TCRdb copy is limited to in-frame clones, with some not included. The sample lists tens of thousands of clones; roughly 98% were seen once. The sample taken for sequencing was T cells isolated from PBMCs. Receptor source: a human donor in good health. CDR3s include the opening cysteine and the closing phenylalanine or tryptophan. D genes are given only for firm matches. Expanded clones get a size class; other rows say once, few or many, or leave the size out.

cdr3_nt: TGCAGCGTTGACGATAGCGGTGGTGGCTACACCTTC; cdr3_aa: CSVDDSGGGYTF; j_call: TRBJ1-2; d_call: .; clone_size: .; v_call: TRBV29-1
cdr3_nt: TGTGCCAGCAGTCCCAGTACAGGGGATCTACCCGATACGCAGTATTTT; cdr3_aa: CASSPSTGDLPDTQYF; j_call: TRBJ2-3; d_call: TRBD1; clone_size: .; v_call: TRBV2
cdr3_nt: TGTGCCAGCAGCCGAGACAGGGGTAGCTCCTACAATGAGCAGTTCTTC; cdr3_aa: CASSRDRGSSYNEQFF; j_call: TRBJ2-1; d_call: TRBD1; clone_size: .; v_call: TRBV4-2
cdr3_nt: TGCGCCAGCAGCCCGACGGGACTAGCGGGAGGGTGGGACCAGTACTTC; cdr3_aa: CASSPTGLAGGWDQYF; j_call: TRBJ2-5; d_call: TRBD2; clone_size: .; v_call: TRBV4-1
cdr3_nt: TGCGCCAGCAGCTTATACAGGGTATCAGATACGCAGTATTTT; cdr3_aa: CASSLYRVSDTQYF; j_call: TRBJ2-3; d_call: .; clone_size: .; v_call: TRBV5-1
cdr3_nt: TGTGCCAGCAGCCAGGGACTAGCGGGGTCTCAAGAGACCCAGTACTTC; cdr3_aa: CASSQGLAGSQETQYF; j_call: TRBJ2-5; d_call: TRBD2; clone_size: .; v_call: TRBV4-2
cdr3_nt: TGTGCCAGCAGCTTGGTAGGAACGGGAGGTGGCCGGGAGACCCAGTACTTC; cdr3_aa: CASSLVGTGGGRETQYF; j_call: TRBJ2-5; d_call: TRBD2; clone_size: .; v_call: TRBV7-9
cdr3_nt: TGTGCCAGCAGTTGGACAGGGGGAAACAATGAGCAGTTCTTC; cdr3_aa: CASSWTGGNNEQFF; j_call: TRBJ2-1; d_call: TRBD1; clone_size: once; v_call: TRBV6-4
cdr3_nt: TGTGCCAGCAGCGTAGCTACGTGGACCGGGGAGCTGTTTTTT; cdr3_aa: CASSVATWTGELFF; j_call: TRBJ2-2; d_call: .; clone_size: .; v_call: TRBV9
cdr3_nt: TGTGCCAGCAGCGTAGGGGGCGGGGGGGACAATGAGCAGTTCTTC; cdr3_aa: CASSVGGGGDNEQFF; j_call: TRBJ2-1; d_call: TRBD2; clone_size: .; v_call: TRBV9
cdr3_nt: TGTGCCACCAAATGGGACGGGACTGGAACCGGGGAGCTGTTTTTT; cdr3_aa: CATKWDGTGTGELFF; j_call: TRBJ2-2; d_call: .; clone_size: .; v_call: TRBV6-1
cdr3_nt: TGCGCCAGCAGCCAAGCCCTAAGCGGGACTTACTACAATGAGCAGTTCTTC; cdr3_aa: CASSQALSGTYYNEQFF; j_call: TRBJ2-1; d_call: TRBD2; clone_size: .; v_call: TRBV4-1
cdr3_nt: TGCGCCAGCAGCCAAGGGGGAGCAGGGGCCTTTTCCTACGAGCAGTACTTC; cdr3_aa: CASSQGGAGAFSYEQYF; j_call: TRBJ2-7; d_call: .; clone_size: .; v_call: TRBV4-1
cdr3_nt: TGTGCCACCGGCGGCGCTGAAGCTTTCTTT; cdr3_aa: CATGGAEAFF; j_call: TRBJ1-1; d_call: .; clone_size: .; v_call: TRBV10-3
cdr3_nt: TGTGCCAGCACCCGGACAGGCTCGGTCTATGGCTACACCTTC; cdr3_aa: CASTRTGSVYGYTF; j_call: TRBJ1-2; d_call: TRBD1; clone_size: .; v_call: TRBV6-1
cdr3_nt: TGTGCCAGCAGCGGAATTCCGGGACTAGCGGGGGGTGGCCAAGAGACCCAGTACTTC; cdr3_aa: CASSGIPGLAGGGQETQYF; j_call: TRBJ2-5; d_call: TRBD2; clone_size: .; v_call: TRBV9
cdr3_nt: TGTGCCAGCAGGACGACAACCTCTTATGGCACAGATACGCAGTATTTT; cdr3_aa: CASRTTTSYGTDTQYF; j_call: TRBJ2-3; d_call: .; clone_size: .; v_call: TRBV5-4
cdr3_nt: TGCGCCAGCAGCTTGGTTCCGGGACAGGGGTTCAATGAGCAGTTCTTC; cdr3_aa: CASSLVPGQGFNEQFF; j_call: TRBJ2-1; d_call: TRBD1; clone_size: once; v_call: TRBV5-1
cdr3_nt: TGTGCCATCAGTGACCCGGGACAGGAGGGTCAGCCCCAGCATTTT; cdr3_aa: CAISDPGQEGQPQHF; j_call: TRBJ1-5; d_call: TRBD1; clone_size: .; v_call: TRBV10-3
cdr3_nt: TGTGCCGGACAGAGAGACTATGGCTACACCTTC; cdr3_aa: CAGQRDYGYTF; j_call: TRBJ1-2; d_call: .; clone_size: .; v_call: TRBV30
cdr3_nt: TGTGCCATCAGACAGGATTCGAACACTGAAGCTTTCTTT; cdr3_aa: CAIRQDSNTEAFF; j_call: TRBJ1-1; d_call: .; clone_size: .; v_call: TRBV10-3
cdr3_nt: TGCAGCGTCACCTTGGGGCCCGACTATGGCTACACCTTC; cdr3_aa: CSVTLGPDYGYTF; j_call: TRBJ1-2; d_call: .; clone_size: once; v_call: TRBV29-1
cdr3_nt: TGTGCCAGCAGTTACTCAGGGGGCTCGAGCACAGATACGCAGTATTTT; cdr3_aa: CASSYSGGSSTDTQYF; j_call: TRBJ2-3; d_call: TRBD1; clone_size: .; v_call: TRBV6-5
cdr3_nt: TGTGCCAGCCTAGGTCTGAAAGAGACCCAGTACTTC; cdr3_aa: CASLGLKETQYF; j_call: TRBJ2-5; d_call: .; clone_size: .; v_call: TRBV2
cdr3_nt: TGTGCCAGCTCACCATTGAGTAGCGGGACCCAAGAGACCCAGTACTTC; cdr3_aa: CASSPLSSGTQETQYF; j_call: TRBJ2-5; d_call: TRBD2; clone_size: once; v_call: TRBV18
cdr3_nt: TGTGCCAGCAGTTTAGTGCTTAGCGGTAACACTGAAGCTTTCTTT; cdr3_aa: CASSLVLSGNTEAFF; j_call: TRBJ1-1; d_call: .; clone_size: .; v_call: TRBV28
cdr3_nt: TGTGCCTGGAGTGTATTAGCGGGAAATGAGCAGTTCTTC; cdr3_aa: CAWSVLAGNEQFF; j_call: TRBJ2-1; d_call: TRBD2; clone_size: .; v_call: TRBV30
cdr3_nt: TGTGCCAGCGAGGGACTTTACACAGATACGCAGTATTTT; cdr3_aa: CASEGLYTDTQYF; j_call: TRBJ2-3; d_call: .; clone_size: .; v_call: TRBV7-6
cdr3_nt: TGTGCCAGCAGTTCCCGACAGGGGACCGGTGAGACCCAGTACTTC; cdr3_aa: CASSSRQGTGETQYF; j_call: TRBJ2-5; d_call: TRBD1; clone_size: .; v_call: TRBV27
cdr3_nt: TGTGCCAGCAGTGACTCTAACTATGGCTACACCTTC; cdr3_aa: CASSDSNYGYTF; j_call: TRBJ1-2; d_call: .; clone_size: .; v_call: TRBV25-1
cdr3_nt: TGTGCCTGGAGTACTGGTCTAGCGGGGCATTACGAGCAGTACTTC; cdr3_aa: CAWSTGLAGHYEQYF; j_call: TRBJ2-7; d_call: TRBD2; clone_size: .; v_call: TRBV30
cdr3_nt: TGCGCCAGCAGCCAAGGAGAGCTCGGCGGCTCTGGAAACACCATATATTTT; cdr3_aa: CASSQGELGGSGNTIYF; j_call: TRBJ1-3; d_call: .; clone_size: .; v_call: TRBV4-1
cdr3_nt: TGTGCCAGCAGCCAAGGGCAGGCCTACCCCACAGATACGCAGTATTTT; cdr3_aa: CASSQGQAYPTDTQYF; j_call: TRBJ2-3; d_call: .; clone_size: .; v_call: TRBV4-2
cdr3_nt: TGTGCCAGCAGTGAAGCGCCGGGACAGGGGTACGAGCAGTACTTC; cdr3_aa: CASSEAPGQGYEQYF; j_call: TRBJ2-7; d_call: TRBD1; clone_size: .; v_call: TRBV2
cdr3_nt: TGTGCCAGCAGCGCTGCGGAAGGACTAACCGGGACGGGCGAGCAGTACTTC; cdr3_aa: CASSAAEGLTGTGEQYF; j_call: TRBJ2-7; d_call: .; clone_size: .; v_call: TRBV7-7
cdr3_nt: TGTGCCAGCACGGACGACCGGCGGACAGGCCTCTACGAGCAGTACTTC; cdr3_aa: CASTDDRRTGLYEQYF; j_call: TRBJ2-7; d_call: TRBD1; clone_size: .; v_call: TRBV2
cdr3_nt: TGCAGTCATACAGGGGGCAAGGTCACTGAAGCTTTCTTT; cdr3_aa: CSHTGGKVTEAFF; j_call: TRBJ1-1; d_call: TRBD1; clone_size: .; v_call: TRBV29-1
cdr3_nt: TGTGCCAGTAGTATAGGAGGAACAACTAATGAAAAACTGTTTTTT; cdr3_aa: CASSIGGTTNEKLFF; j_call: TRBJ1-4; d_call: .; clone_size: .; v_call: TRBV19
cdr3_nt: TGTGCCAGCAGTTGGGGGGTTGGCTACACCTTC; cdr3_aa: CASSWGVGYTF; j_call: TRBJ1-2; d_call: .; clone_size: once; v_call: TRBV28
cdr3_nt: TGTGCCAGTAGCCGCACAGGGGGTAACGAGCAGTACTTC; cdr3_aa: CASSRTGGNEQYF; j_call: TRBJ2-7; d_call: TRBD1; clone_size: .; v_call: TRBV19
cdr3_nt: TGTGCCAGCAGCCCGTTAACAGGTGACAATCAGCCCCAGCATTTT; cdr3_aa: CASSPLTGDNQPQHF; j_call: TRBJ1-5; d_call: .; clone_size: .; v_call: TRBV4-2
cdr3_nt: TGCGCCAGCAGCCAAGACCCCACAGGGGGCGAAGAAAAACTGTTTTTT; cdr3_aa: CASSQDPTGGEEKLFF; j_call: TRBJ1-4; d_call: TRBD1; clone_size: once; v_call: TRBV4-1
cdr3_nt: TGTGCCAGCAGCCAATTCCTGCAGGGGGCAATTAATGGCTACACCTTC; cdr3_aa: CASSQFLQGAINGYTF; j_call: TRBJ1-2; d_call: TRBD1; clone_size: .; v_call: TRBV14
cdr3_nt: TGTGCCAGCAGCTTAAACCCAACCTGGGCTAGCGGGTACCAAGAGACCCAGTACTTC; cdr3_aa: CASSLNPTWASGYQETQYF; j_call: TRBJ2-5; d_call: TRBD2; clone_size: .; v_call: TRBV11-3
cdr3_nt: TGCGCCAGCAGCTCGACAGGGTTCACGAACACCGGGGAGCTGTTTTTT; cdr3_aa: CASSSTGFTNTGELFF; j_call: TRBJ2-2; d_call: TRBD1; clone_size: .; v_call: TRBV5-1